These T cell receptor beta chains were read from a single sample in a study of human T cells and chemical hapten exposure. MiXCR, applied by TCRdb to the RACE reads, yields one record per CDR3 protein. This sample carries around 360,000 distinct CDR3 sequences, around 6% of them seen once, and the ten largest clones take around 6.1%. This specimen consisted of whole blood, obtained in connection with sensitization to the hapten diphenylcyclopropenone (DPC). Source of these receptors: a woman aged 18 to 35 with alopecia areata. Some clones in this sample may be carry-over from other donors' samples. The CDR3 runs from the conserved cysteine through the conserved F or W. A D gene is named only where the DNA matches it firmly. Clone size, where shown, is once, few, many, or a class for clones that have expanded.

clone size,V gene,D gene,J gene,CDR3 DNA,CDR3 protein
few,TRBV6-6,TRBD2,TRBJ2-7,TGTGCCAGCAGGAGAACTAGCGGGAGGCACGAGCAGTACTTC,CASRRTSGRHEQYF
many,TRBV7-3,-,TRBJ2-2,TGTGCCAGCAGCTTCTTCCCCACCGACCCCAGCGGCCTCCGGCCCGGGGAGCTGTTTTTT,CASSFFPTDPSGLRPGELFF
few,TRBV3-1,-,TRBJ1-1,TGTGCCAGCAGCCAAGGGCATTCGAACACTGAAGCTTTCTTT,CASSQGHSNTEAFF
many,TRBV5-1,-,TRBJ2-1,TGCGCCAGTCGACCTGGGGGCGGGGGACCACGGGATGAGCAGTTCTTC,CASRPGGGGPRDEQFF
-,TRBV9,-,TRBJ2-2,TGTGCCAGCAGCGTAGGCCCCTCAGGCTCGAACACCGGGGAGCTGTTTTTT,CASSVGPSGSNTGELFF
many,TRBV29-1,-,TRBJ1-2,TGCAGCGTTGGTCCACGGCAAACCTATGGCTACACCTTC,CSVGPRQTYGYTF
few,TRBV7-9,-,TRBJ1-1,TGTGCCAGCAGCTACGGGGACGGTGAAGCTTTCTTT,CASSYGDGEAFF
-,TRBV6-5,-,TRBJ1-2,TGTGCCAGCAAAATGACAGAGAACTATGGCTACACCTTC,CASKMTENYGYTF
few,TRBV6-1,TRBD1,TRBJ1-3,TGTGCCAGCAGTGACAGGGGGAGAAACACCATATATTTT,CASSDRGRNTIYF
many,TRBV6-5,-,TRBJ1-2,TGTGCCAGCAGTTACTCGCCAGACAACTATGGCTACACCTTC,CASSYSPDNYGYTF
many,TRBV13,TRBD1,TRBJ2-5,TGTGCCAGCAGCTCCGGACAGGGCCAAGAGACCCAGTACTTC,CASSSGQGQETQYF
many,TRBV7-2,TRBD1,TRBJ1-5,TGTGCCAGCAGCTTAGGAGACACAGGGGGCGGTCAGCCCCAGCATTTT,CASSLGDTGGGQPQHF
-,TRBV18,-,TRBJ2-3,TGTGCCAGCTCAGCAAACAGGGTACAGAGGACAGATACGCAGTATTTT,CASSANRVQRTDTQYF
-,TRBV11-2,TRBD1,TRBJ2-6,TGTGCCAGCAGCTTCGGACAGGGGGCGCCTGGGGCCAACGTCCTGACTTTC,CASSFGQGAPGANVLTF
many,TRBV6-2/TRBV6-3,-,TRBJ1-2,TGTGCCAGCAGGGACATCTCCTATGGCTACACCTTC,CASRDISYGYTF
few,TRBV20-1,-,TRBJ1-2,TGCAGTGCTAGAGATTGGGATGGCTACACCTTC,CSARDWDGYTF
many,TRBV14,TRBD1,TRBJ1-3,TGTGCCAGCAGCCGCGACAGGGGAATAAACACCATATATTTT,CASSRDRGINTIYF
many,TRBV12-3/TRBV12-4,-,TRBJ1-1,TGTGCCAGCAGTTTAACGTTGCGGGTTCTGGGGCCCTCGCGTAATTCGAACACTGAAGCTTTCTTT,CASSLTLRVLGPSRNSNTEAFF
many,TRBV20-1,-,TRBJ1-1,TGCAGTGCTCCCCGCGGGGGCGGTACTGAAGCTTTCTTT,CSAPRGGGTEAFF
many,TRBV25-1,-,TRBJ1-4,TGTGCCAGCAGTGACATTAGTGGGGAAGGTGAAAAACTGTTTTTT,CASSDISGEGEKLFF
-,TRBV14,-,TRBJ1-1,TGTGCCAGCAGCCAAGATACGGTAACTGAAGCTTTCTTT,CASSQDTVTEAFF
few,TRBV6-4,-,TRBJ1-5,TGTGCCAGCAGGCCCCCGGGGACACAGAGCAATCAGCCCCAGCATTTT,CASRPPGTQSNQPQHF
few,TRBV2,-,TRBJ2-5,TGTGCCAGCAGTGAGTTTGGACACTTCGACTTC,CASSEFGHFDF
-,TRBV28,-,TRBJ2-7,TGTGCCAGCAGTTTATTGGGATCCTTATACGAGCAGTACTTC,CASSLLGSLYEQYF